Sequencing of this TCR beta chain was carried out in a study of blood T cell repertoires in COVID-19. On the study more broadly: Samples representing acute and convalescent COVID-19 were sourced from the United States, Italy and Spain. In each case, the material was cDNA or gDNA derived from T cells, B-cell-depleted T cells, or PBMCs.

At least ten counts were recorded for this clone. CDR3 length: 16 residues. CDR1 and CDR2 from the germline V gene are SEHNR and FQNEAQ (reference sequence). Trimming removed 4 bases from V and 4 bases from J, with 19 bases in between. Per the original methods: Nucleated cell number was recorded as an estimate derived from reference gene primer amplification. Method: immunoSEQ multiplex PCR; TCRdb's copy keeps in-frame clones and lacks some. The V and J calls and clone size are taken from that table; D and trimming were inferred from the DNA. Seen here are approximately 280,000 clones, approximately 85% observed once, and the top ten hold 4% to 6%.

The chain carries TRBV7-9 and TRBJ1-2; tentatively, D is TRBD1 (6 bases). This TCR was sampled from a man between 50 and 59 years old with active or convalescent COVID-19. What was sequenced was peripheral blood. The CDR3 DNA follows: TGTGCCAGCAGCTCCATTCGACAGGCAAATCTCTATGGCTACACCTTC. It translates to CASSSIRQANLYGYTF.